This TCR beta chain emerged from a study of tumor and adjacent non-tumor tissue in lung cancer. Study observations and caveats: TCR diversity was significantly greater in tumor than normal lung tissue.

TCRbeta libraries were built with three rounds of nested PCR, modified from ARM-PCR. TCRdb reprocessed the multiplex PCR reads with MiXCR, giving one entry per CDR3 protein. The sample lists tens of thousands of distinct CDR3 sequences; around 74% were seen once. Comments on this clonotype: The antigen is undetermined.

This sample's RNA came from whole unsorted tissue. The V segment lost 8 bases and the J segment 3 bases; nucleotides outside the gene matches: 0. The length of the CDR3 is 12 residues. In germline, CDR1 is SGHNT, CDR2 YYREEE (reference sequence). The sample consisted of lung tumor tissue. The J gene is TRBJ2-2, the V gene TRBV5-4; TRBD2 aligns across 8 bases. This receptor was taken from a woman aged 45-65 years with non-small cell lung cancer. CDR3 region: CASSGDTGELFF. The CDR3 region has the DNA TGTGCCAGTAGCGGGGACACCGGGGAGCTGTTTTTT.